These T cell receptor beta chains were read from a single sample in a study of T cells after yellow fever vaccination. TCRdb recomputed calls from the 5' RACE reads with MiXCR, one row per CDR3 protein. The sample consists of nearly 550,000 distinct CDR3 sequences, over 15% of them appearing once. This specimen consisted of PBMCs, obtained 15 days after the yellow fever booster vaccination. The source of these receptors is a man aged 30-40 years who received the YFV17D yellow fever vaccine. Both conserved end residues are part of each CDR3. A D gene is named only where the DNA matches it firmly. Clone sizes are given selectively: once, few, many, or a class where the clone is expanded.

DNA: TGTGCCAGCAGCTTGCCCCCGGCCCACGAGCAGTACTTC; CDR3: CASSLPPAHEQYF; size: -; D: -; J: TRBJ2-7; V: TRBV5-4
DNA: TGTGCCAGCAGCTTAGGGCCGGCGGACTACGAGCAGTACTTC; CDR3: CASSLGPADYEQYF; size: -; D: -; J: TRBJ2-7; V: TRBV7-2
DNA: TGTGCCAGCGCCTCCCAGCGGGTGTGGTCCTACAATGAGCAGTTCTTC; CDR3: CASASQRVWSYNEQFF; size: -; D: -; J: TRBJ2-1; V: TRBV7-2
DNA: TGTGCCAGCTCACCCGGACTAGCGGAGAACAATGAGCAGTTCTTC; CDR3: CASSPGLAENNEQFF; size: -; D: TRBD2; J: TRBJ2-1; V: TRBV18
DNA: TGCAGTGCTAGAGATTCGACTAGCGGGCTGGACAATGAGCAGTTCTTC; CDR3: CSARDSTSGLDNEQFF; size: many; D: TRBD2; J: TRBJ2-1; V: TRBV20-1
DNA: TGCGCCAGCAGCCACAGCGGGACGAACACCGGGGAGCTGTTTTTT; CDR3: CASSHSGTNTGELFF; size: -; D: TRBD2; J: TRBJ2-2; V: TRBV4-1
DNA: TGCAGTGCGAAAGCGGGAGGAGGCACAGATACGCAGTATTTT; CDR3: CSAKAGGGTDTQYF; size: -; D: TRBD2; J: TRBJ2-3; V: TRBV20-1
DNA: TGTGCCAGCAGTTTCCAGGGGTCGATATCCTACGAGCAGTACTTC; CDR3: CASSFQGSISYEQYF; size: -; D: -; J: TRBJ2-7; V: TRBV28
DNA: TGTGCCAGCCAGTTACTCCGAGGGGCAGATACGCAGTATTTT; CDR3: CASQLLRGADTQYF; size: few; D: -; J: TRBJ2-3; V: TRBV7-2
DNA: TGCAGTGCGATCCCTCTTAGCGGGAGGCGCAATGAGCAGTTCTTC; CDR3: CSAIPLSGRRNEQFF; size: few; D: TRBD2; J: TRBJ2-1; V: TRBV20-1
DNA: TGTGCCAGCAGCCGGAGTACCGGGACAGGGAAAGAGCAGTACTTC; CDR3: CASSRSTGTGKEQYF; size: -; D: TRBD1; J: TRBJ2-7; V: TRBV7-2
DNA: TGCGCCAGCAGCCAAGATCTTAAAAGGGGGCAGGACACTGAAGCTTTCTTT; CDR3: CASSQDLKRGQDTEAFF; size: -; D: TRBD1; J: TRBJ1-1; V: TRBV4-3
DNA: TGTGCCAGTATCGGGCAGAGACCCTACGAGCAGTACTTC; CDR3: CASIGQRPYEQYF; size: -; D: -; J: TRBJ2-7; V: TRBV19
DNA: TGTGCCAGCAGCCAAACGTCAGGTCACGGGGAGCTGTTTTTT; CDR3: CASSQTSGHGELFF; size: -; D: -; J: TRBJ2-2; V: TRBV3-1
DNA: TGTGCCAGCATTATATTTTTTCCAGAGACTGAAGCTTTCTTT; CDR3: CASIIFFPETEAFF; size: few; D: -; J: TRBJ1-1; V: TRBV6-5
DNA: TGCGCCAGCAGAGGGGGGGTAGGCACAGATACGCAGTATTTT; CDR3: CASRGGVGTDTQYF; size: -; D: -; J: TRBJ2-3; V: TRBV4-1